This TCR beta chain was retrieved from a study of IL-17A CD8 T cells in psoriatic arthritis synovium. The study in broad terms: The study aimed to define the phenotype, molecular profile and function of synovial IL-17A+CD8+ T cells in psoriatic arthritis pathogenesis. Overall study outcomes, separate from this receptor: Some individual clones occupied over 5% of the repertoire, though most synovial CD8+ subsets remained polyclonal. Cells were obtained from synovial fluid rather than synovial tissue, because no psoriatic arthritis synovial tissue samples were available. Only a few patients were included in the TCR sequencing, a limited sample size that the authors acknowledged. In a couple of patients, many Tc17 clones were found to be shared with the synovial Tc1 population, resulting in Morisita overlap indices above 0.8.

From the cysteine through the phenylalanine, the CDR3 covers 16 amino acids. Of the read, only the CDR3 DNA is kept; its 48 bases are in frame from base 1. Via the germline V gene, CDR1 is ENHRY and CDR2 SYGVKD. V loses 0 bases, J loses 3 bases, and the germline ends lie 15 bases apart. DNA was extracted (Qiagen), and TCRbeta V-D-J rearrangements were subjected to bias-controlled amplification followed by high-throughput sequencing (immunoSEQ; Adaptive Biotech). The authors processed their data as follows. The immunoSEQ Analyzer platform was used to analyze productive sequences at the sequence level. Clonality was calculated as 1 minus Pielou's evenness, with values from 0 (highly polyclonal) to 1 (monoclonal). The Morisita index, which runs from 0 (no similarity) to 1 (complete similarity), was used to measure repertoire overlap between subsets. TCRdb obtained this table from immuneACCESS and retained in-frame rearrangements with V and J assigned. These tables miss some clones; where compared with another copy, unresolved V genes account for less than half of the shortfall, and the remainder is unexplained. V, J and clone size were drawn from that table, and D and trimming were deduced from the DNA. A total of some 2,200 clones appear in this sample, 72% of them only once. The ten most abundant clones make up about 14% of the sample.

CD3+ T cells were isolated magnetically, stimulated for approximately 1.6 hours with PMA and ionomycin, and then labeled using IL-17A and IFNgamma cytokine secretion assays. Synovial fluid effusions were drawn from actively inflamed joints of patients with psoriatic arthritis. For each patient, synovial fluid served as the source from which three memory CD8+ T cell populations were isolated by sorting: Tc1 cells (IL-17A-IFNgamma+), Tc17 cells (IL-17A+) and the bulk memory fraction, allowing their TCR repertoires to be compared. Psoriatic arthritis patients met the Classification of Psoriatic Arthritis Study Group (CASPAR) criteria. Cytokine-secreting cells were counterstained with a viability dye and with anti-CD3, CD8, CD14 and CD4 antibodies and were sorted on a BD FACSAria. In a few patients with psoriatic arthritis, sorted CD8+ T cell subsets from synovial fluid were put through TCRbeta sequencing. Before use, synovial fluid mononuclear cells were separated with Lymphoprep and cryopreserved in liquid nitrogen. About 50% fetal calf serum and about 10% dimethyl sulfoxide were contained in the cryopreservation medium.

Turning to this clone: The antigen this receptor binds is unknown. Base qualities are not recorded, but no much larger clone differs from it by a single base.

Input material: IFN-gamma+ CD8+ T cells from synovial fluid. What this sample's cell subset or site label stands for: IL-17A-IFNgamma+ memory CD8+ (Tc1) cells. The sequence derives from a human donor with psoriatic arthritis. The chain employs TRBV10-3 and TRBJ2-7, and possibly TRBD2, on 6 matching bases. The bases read TGTGCCATCAGTGAGTCCATGGGGGAGGTTGGCTACGAGCAGTACTTC. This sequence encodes CAISESMGEVGYEQYF.